This TCR beta chain stems from a study of OX40 agonist ivuxolimab in advanced cancers. Comments on this clone: The target antigen is unknown.

Libraries were prepared by immunoSEQ multiplex PCR; TCRdb keeps only in-frame clonotypes and omits some of them. The sample records approximately 74,000 clones, approximately 90% being singletons. General observations from the study: At 0.1-3.0 mg/kg, partial responders had clonal expansion among the lowest observed.

The material was CD4+ or CD8+ T cells sorted from blood, obtained in a trial of the OX40 agonist ivuxolimab. This receptor was obtained from an adult with an advanced solid tumor such as melanoma, head and neck, liver or kidney cancer.

The CDR3: CASSQGVGSWETQYF. CDR3 nucleotides: TGCGCCAGCAGCCAAGGAGTTGGTAGCTGGGAGACCCAGTACTTC. The genes are TRBV4-3 and TRBJ2-5; D not resolved. Trimming cost V 1 base and J 5 bases, with 14 bases left between them. The CDR3 sequence is 15 residues long. Germline lookup yields CDR1 LGHNA and CDR2 YSLEER.